These T cell receptor beta chains were read from a single sample in a study of cytomegalovirus exposure and HLA in healthy donors. TCRdb's table, derived via immunoSEQ multiplex PCR, lists solely in-frame clones and lacks some. This table holds 150,000 to 200,000 clones, about 90% found once. The sequenced sample was PBMCs. The receptors here all came from a woman aged 18-29 years in good health and CMV-seropositive. Each CDR3 is given with its conserved first and last residue. The order of the fields is D gene, J gene, clone size, V gene, CDR3 protein, CDR3 DNA. The D gene is left open where the match is weak. Not every row has a clone size; where given, it reads once, few, many or a size class.

>TRBD2|TRBJ2-1|-|TRBV28
CASSPYTTSGIHNNEQFF
TGTGCCAGCAGTCCGTATACGACTAGCGGGATACATAACAATGAGCAGTTCTTC
>-|TRBJ1-3|once|TRBV5-1
CASSWVPTGQSGNTIYF
TGCGCCAGCAGTTGGGTCCCAACAGGGCAATCTGGAAACACCATATATTTT
>-|TRBJ2-5|-|TRBV5-4
CASTIWGGSGETQYF
TGTGCCAGCACCATTTGGGGGGGCAGCGGAGAGACCCAGTACTTC
>TRBD1|TRBJ1-5|-|TRBV27
CASSPRTGGGNQPQHF
TGTGCCAGCAGTCCCCGGACAGGGGGGGGCAATCAGCCCCAGCATTTT
>-|TRBJ1-2|-|TRBV6-1
CAGEGYTF
TGTGCCGGGGAGGGCTACACCTTC
>TRBD1|TRBJ2-3|-|TRBV13
CASSPRTGGFTDTQYF
TGTGCCAGCAGCCCTAGGACAGGGGGATTCACAGATACGCAGTATTTT
>TRBD1|TRBJ2-7|-|TRBV6-6
CASTTGTENIYEQYF
TGTGCCAGCACCACCGGGACAGAGAACATCTACGAGCAGTACTTC
>-|TRBJ2-3|-|TRBV5-1
CASSPGIYTQYF
TGCGCCAGCAGCCCCGGGATTTATACGCAGTATTTT
>TRBD1|TRBJ1-1|-|TRBV5-8
CASSRGTGIGSAFF
TGTGCCAGCAGCCGCGGGACAGGGATCGGGTCGGCTTTCTTT
>-|TRBJ1-1|-|TRBV2
CASRTGVNTEAFF
TGTGCCAGCAGAACCGGGGTGAACACTGAAGCTTTCTTT
>TRBD1|TRBJ2-2|-|TRBV19
CASSLRVATGAPSNTGELFF
TGTGCCAGTAGTCTGAGGGTAGCGACAGGGGCCCCCTCGAACACCGGGGAGCTGTTTTTT
>-|TRBJ1-2|-|TRBV5-1
CASSFRPQGRRGYTF
TGCGCCAGCAGCTTTCGACCCCAGGGGCGGCGAGGCTACACCTTC
>TRBD2|TRBJ2-5|-|TRBV9
CASSVEGLEKETQYF
TGTGCCAGCAGCGTAGAAGGACTAGAGAAGGAGACCCAGTACTTC
>-|TRBJ2-2|-|TRBV27
CASSLYGNTGELFF
TGTGCCAGCAGTTTATACGGGAACACCGGGGAGCTGTTTTTT
>TRBD2|TRBJ2-7|-|TRBV19
CASSSSSGRSYEQYF
TGTGCCAGTAGTTCAAGTAGCGGGAGGTCCTACGAGCAGTACTTC
>-|TRBJ2-2|-|TRBV4-3
CASSQDLTGNTGELFF
TGCGCCAGCAGCCAAGATCTAACAGGGAACACCGGGGAGCTGTTTTTT
>-|TRBJ1-2|-|TRBV6-5
CASTPTGTNVGYTF
TGTGCCAGCACCCCAACAGGGACTAACGTTGGCTACACCTTC
>-|TRBJ1-1|-|TRBV12-5
CASGWAGGAEAFF
TGTGCTAGTGGTTGGGCAGGCGGGGCTGAAGCTTTCTTT
>-|TRBJ2-3|-|TRBV4-1
CASSQRGTSTDTQYF
TGCGCCAGCAGCCAACGGGGGACTAGCACAGATACGCAGTATTTT
>TRBD2|TRBJ2-3|-|TRBV19
CASEAGEADTQYF
TGTGCCAGTGAGGCGGGAGAGGCAGATACGCAGTATTTT
>TRBD2|TRBJ2-3|-|TRBV18
CASSPLAGGSTDTQYF
TGTGCCAGCTCACCCCTAGCGGGAGGGAGCACAGATACGCAGTATTTT
>TRBD2|TRBJ2-3|-|TRBV7-6
CASSLPSGRFGTDTQYF
TGTGCCAGCAGCTTACCTAGCGGGAGGTTTGGGACAGATACGCAGTATTTT
>-|TRBJ2-2|-|TRBV18
CASSPLPGTGELFF
TGTGCCAGCTCACCACTTCCCGGCACCGGGGAGCTGTTTTTT
>-|TRBJ2-7|-|TRBV4-3
CASSQAIDSYEQYF
TGCGCCAGCAGCCAAGCGATAGATTCCTACGAGCAGTACTTC
>TRBD1|TRBJ1-5|-|TRBV6-1
CASSTGGAGNQPQHF
TGTGCCAGCAGCACAGGGGGCGCAGGTAATCAGCCCCAGCATTTT
>TRBD1|TRBJ1-2|once|TRBV27
CASSPGRTGGSRGYTF
TGTGCCAGCAGTCCAGGCCGGACAGGGGGCTCTCGAGGCTACACCTTC
>TRBD1|TRBJ1-1|-|TRBV6-5
CASSYFRQGNTEAFF
TGTGCCAGCAGTTATTTTCGACAGGGAAACACTGAAGCTTTCTTT
>-|TRBJ1-1|-|TRBV5-1
CASSLAAGKELAFF
TGCGCCAGCAGCTTGGCGGCAGGGAAAGAACTAGCTTTCTTT
>TRBD2|TRBJ2-3|-|TRBV5-1
CASSQILAGGRDTQYF
TGCGCCAGCAGCCAAATACTAGCGGGGGGAAGGGATACGCAGTATTTT
>TRBD1|TRBJ2-7|-|TRBV6-1
CASSSGQGLYEQYF
TGTGCCAGCAGTTCGGGACAGGGTCTCTACGAGCAGTACTTC
>-|TRBJ1-4|-|TRBV5-6
CASSLSAGGLNEKLFF
TGTGCCAGCAGCTTGAGTGCGGGGGGCCTAAATGAAAAACTGTTTTTT
>-|TRBJ2-1|once|TRBV5-6
CASSLRGTSSYNEQFF
TGTGCCAGCAGCTTGCGGGGGACGAGCTCCTACAATGAGCAGTTCTTC
>-|TRBJ1-1|-|TRBV29-1
CSVGEGNTEAFF
TGCAGCGTTGGGGAGGGGAACACTGAAGCTTTCTTT
>TRBD1|TRBJ2-1|-|TRBV25-1
CASSERPGQGRYNEQFF
TGTGCCAGCAGTGAACGACCGGGACAGGGGCGATACAATGAGCAGTTCTTC
>TRBD2|TRBJ2-7|once|TRBV7-2
CASSFLGTSGTF
TGTGCCAGCAGCTTCCTCGGGACTAGCGGGACCTTC
>-|TRBJ1-2|once|TRBV5-4
CASSFGGLRIGYTF
TGTGCCAGCAGCTTCGGGGGACTGCGCATAGGCTACACCTTC
>TRBD2|TRBJ2-5|-|TRBV5-4
CASSPGLAGEGGSGETQYF
TGTGCCAGCAGCCCCGGACTAGCGGGAGAAGGTGGATCCGGGGAGACCCAGTACTTC
>-|TRBJ2-7|-|TRBV21-1
CASGQGSYEQYF
TGTGCCAGCGGACAGGGATCCTACGAGCAGTACTTC
>TRBD1|TRBJ1-2|-|TRBV4-1
CASSQDRDRSHYGYTF
TGCGCCAGCAGCCAAGATCGGGACAGAAGCCACTATGGCTACACCTTC
>TRBD1|TRBJ1-5|-|TRBV7-8
CASSSTGDRQPQHF
TGTGCCAGCAGCTCAACAGGGGATCGTCAGCCCCAGCATTTT
>-|TRBJ1-1|-|TRBV25-1
CASSESTGETHEAFF
TGTGCCAGCAGTGAATCGACAGGAGAAACGCATGAAGCTTTCTTT
>-|TRBJ2-7|-|TRBV7-2
CASSLKPREQYF
TGTGCCAGCAGCTTAAAGCCCCGGGAGCAGTACTTC
>-|TRBJ2-2|few|TRBV7-8
CASSPHTGELFF
TGTGCCAGCAGCCCTCACACCGGGGAGCTGTTTTTT
>TRBD1|TRBJ2-7|-|TRBV11-2
CASSLGQHSSYEQYF
TGTGCCAGCAGCTTGGGACAGCACAGCTCCTACGAGCAGTACTTC
>TRBD1|TRBJ1-2|-|TRBV5-1
CASSLTSGQGRLYGYTF
TGCGCCAGCAGCTTGACCTCGGGACAGGGACGTCTCTATGGCTACACCTTC
>TRBD1|TRBJ2-7|few|TRBV19
CASSRGRGRQGYYEQYF
TGTGCCAGTAGTAGAGGGAGAGGCCGACAGGGGTACTACGAGCAGTACTTC
>-|TRBJ2-7|-|TRBV28
CASRGLDEQYF
TGTGCCAGCAGGGGCCTCGACGAGCAGTACTTC
>-|TRBJ1-3|once|TRBV6-1
CASSVDRDSLSGNTIYF
TGTGCCAGCAGTGTGGACCGGGACTCGCTCTCTGGAAACACCATATATTTT
>-|TRBJ1-2|-|TRBV27
CASSAGTGVYGYTF
TGTGCCAGCAGTGCAGGGACGGGAGTCTATGGCTACACCTTC
>-|TRBJ1-2|-|TRBV7-9
CASSQRALREGYTF
TGTGCCAGCAGCCAACGGGCCCTCCGGGAGGGCTACACCTTC
>TRBD1|TRBJ1-1|-|TRBV6-6
CASSLQGGPEAFF
TGTGCCAGCAGCCTACAGGGGGGACCTGAAGCTTTCTTT
>-|TRBJ2-7|-|TRBV19
CASSQQVNYEQYF
TGTGCCAGTAGCCAACAGGTTAACTACGAGCAGTACTTC
>TRBD1|TRBJ1-2|-|TRBV5-1
CASSSHLTGGSGYTF
TGCGCCAGCAGCTCTCACTTGACAGGGGGCTCCGGCTACACCTTC
>-|TRBJ2-7|-|TRBV7-2
CASSLASQGGQYF
TGTGCCAGCAGCTTAGCGTCCCAGGGTGGGCAGTACTTC
>TRBD1|TRBJ1-1|-|TRBV10-3
CAIREGQVNTEAFF
TGTGCCATCAGGGAGGGACAGGTCAACACTGAAGCTTTCTTT
>-|TRBJ2-7|-|TRBV27
CASSSPSASAEYEQYF
TGTGCCAGCAGTTCCCCGTCGGCTAGCGCCGAATACGAGCAGTACTTC
>TRBD1|TRBJ1-1|-|TRBV5-6
CASSLVRDSMNTEAFF
TGTGCCAGCAGCTTGGTTAGGGACAGTATGAACACTGAAGCTTTCTTT
>-|TRBJ2-3|-|TRBV29-1
CSVKRLATDTQYF
TGCAGCGTTAAAAGGCTAGCGACAGATACGCAGTATTTT